This T cell receptor (beta chain) emerged from a study of regulatory T cells in long-lasting Graves disease (dated by TCRdb to about 2021). Some background on the complete study: Antithyroid drugs had been taken for less than 3 months by newly diagnosed Graves' disease patients. Persistent Graves' disease patients were compared with newly diagnosed Graves' disease patients by peripheral blood TCR sequencing and RNA sequencing. The study was conducted in China and was registered as a clinical trial. A total of around 35 samples were covered by TCR sequencing, comprising roughly 13 persistent and approximately 20 newly diagnosed Graves' disease patients. What the authors observed across the whole study: The authors acknowledged the small sample size as a limitation that may reduce accuracy. Lower TCR Shannon entropy and fewer highly expanded clones were observed in persistent Graves' disease patients than in newly diagnosed patients, which suggested clonal expansion. Persistent disease showed preferential use of TRBV28, TRBJ1-2 and TRBJ2-5, whereas newly diagnosed disease favored TRBV20-1 and TRBJ2-1. Only the TCR beta chain was sequenced and analyzed. Because the primary lesion, thyroid tissue, could not be accessed, the study looked at peripheral blood alone. More public clonotypes were shared among persistent patients (around 2,600) than among newly diagnosed patients (over 900).

The sample's time point label, in plain terms: newly diagnosed GD, antithyroid drugs for less than 3 months. RNA was extracted from PBMCs in TRIzol for both TCR sequencing and RNA sequencing. Graves' disease was diagnosed according to American Thyroid Association guidelines. Recruitment of patients was carried out at an endocrinology department in Xi'an, China. From each patient, around 9 milliliters of peripheral blood was collected into an EDTA anticoagulant tube. Ficoll Paque Plus density gradient separation was used to isolate PBMCs, and no further T cell sorting was done. RNA quality was checked with an Agilent 2100 Bioanalyzer and agarose gel, and concentration with a NanoDrop 2000. As regards this clonotype: No cognate antigen has been identified for it. Base qualities are not at hand, and no much larger clone is one base apart.

V is shortened by 5 bases, J by 1 base, and the region joining them spans 18 bases. The CDR3 runs 16 residues from the cysteine to the phenylalanine. Only the CDR3 DNA is retained, 48 bases long and in frame from the first base. As encoded in the germline V gene (reference sequence), CDR1 is LNHDA while CDR2 is SQIVND. Receptors were amplified or captured by multiplex PCR. For sequencing, an Illumina HiSeq 4000 was employed. To build TCR beta libraries, CDR3 regions were amplified by Arm-PCR using iRepertoire HTBI primers. Before sequencing, the PCR products went through gel purification. Per the source publication's procedure: Gene usage analysis of CDR3 amino acid clonotypes used the roughly 62 TRBV and 12 to 15 TRBJ segments found across samples. Filtered high-quality paired reads were merged into contigs using COPE and FqMerger. Contigs were aligned with BLAST to IMGT TRBV, TRBD and TRBJ reference genes, and CDR3 was defined per IMGT. Clonotypes above 0.1% frequency were classified as highly expanded clones. Repertoire diversity was measured by Shannon entropy, and V-J evenness by the Gini coefficient. A clonotype found in more than one individual was treated as public. The raw public reads went through TCRdb reprocessing: fastp at Q25, MiXCR clone calling, in-frame beta chains kept. Each CDR3 protein gets just one entry, which takes the most common genes and DNA from the rows behind it. The V and J calls and clone size come from TCRdb's table, not from the authors' own analysis. In this sample the table shows fewer than 550,000 distinct CDR3 sequences, about 15% of which occur a single time. 20% to 25% of the sample comes from the top ten.

The same sample was also studied in work on T cells in Graves' hyperthyroidism and ophthalmopathy. The second investigation adds: Graves' hyperthyroidism was defined as stable when no progression to ophthalmopathy occurred over 18 months of follow-up. Hyperthyroidism patients were newly diagnosed, with disease duration under 2 months, and aged 18 to 65 years. The study excluded patients with uncontrolled infections, other autoimmune diseases, pregnancy or lactation. Diagnoses relied on clinical symptoms, serum thyroxine and TRAb, thyroid ultrasound and orbital computed tomography. The TCR CDR3 was subjected to a first round of RT-PCR using the HTBI primer set and the Qiagen OneStep RT-PCR kit. Most expanded thyroid clonotypes (frequency above 0.001) were also found in blood, which suggests that blood repertoires may mirror thyroid immune responses. A model built on a 13 V-J signature distinguished ophthalmopathy from stable hyperthyroidism, reaching about 88% sensitivity and under 84% specificity in cross-validation and 80%/75% in testing. During validation, the model predicted progression to ophthalmopathy a median of around 6 months ahead of onset, with roughly 65% sensitivity and 72.22% specificity. TCR V-J signatures able to tell the groups apart were searched for in a discovery cohort of more than 90 patients, of whom 43 had Graves' ophthalmopathy and about 55 had stable Graves' hyperthyroidism. Prospective prediction of ophthalmopathy was tested in an independent validation cohort of approximately 18 hyperthyroidism patients and 17 patients who later progressed to ophthalmopathy. The 95 to 100 discovery patients were divided at random into training and test sets in a 7:3 ratio. The study also compared thyroid tissue and blood T-cell repertoires from five or six Graves' hyperthyroidism patients. After sampling, hyperthyroidism patients received methimazole starting at 30 mg daily, and ophthalmopathy patients received high-dose intravenous methylprednisolone. Libraries were constructed in a second round of multiplex PCR, after which size selection and purification were carried out. Sequencing of the libraries was done on an Illumina HiSeq2000 using paired-end 100 bp reads. SOAPnuke was used to process the raw data, with reads discarded if the reads contained adapters or uncalled bases, had a mean Phred below 15, or lacked an exact constant-primer or identifier match. High-quality paired reads were merged using COPE v1.2.5, and each unique nucleotide sequence was defined as a clonotype. Clonotypes were aligned to IMGT TRBV, TRBD and TRBJ reference segments using MiTCR v1.1. Only V-J combinations with frequency above 0.0001, covering 98% to 99.2% of repertoires, were analysed. A TCS score was defined as the ratio of F50 (clonal expansion) to E x V (chaos), with BLOSUM62-based TCRdist applied between CDR3 peptides within each V-J. Welch's t-statistics and random forest reduced approximately 520 V-J features to about 13, which were used in a naive Bayes classifier (R e1071). Sample size was not statistically predetermined, and investigators were not blinded to group allocation. TCR Vbeta CDR3 sequencing of some 140 peripheral blood samples (roughly 43 ophthalmopathy, 75 to 80 hyperthyroidism and roughly 17 progressor patients) is reported in the paper.

The source is a woman aged 35 to 60 with Graves disease. Donor details come from another sample of the same person, matched by shared clones. This chain is built from TRBV19 and TRBJ2-7, with a tentative D gene TRBD1 over 5 matching bases. Sequenced material: peripheral blood mononuclear cells (PBMCs), taken at new diagnosis, from a patient treated with antithyroid drugs. The CDR3 sequence is CASSPIWGSRSYEQYF. DNA sequence: TGTGCCAGTAGTCCCATCTGGGGCAGCCGATCCTACGAGCAGTACTTC.